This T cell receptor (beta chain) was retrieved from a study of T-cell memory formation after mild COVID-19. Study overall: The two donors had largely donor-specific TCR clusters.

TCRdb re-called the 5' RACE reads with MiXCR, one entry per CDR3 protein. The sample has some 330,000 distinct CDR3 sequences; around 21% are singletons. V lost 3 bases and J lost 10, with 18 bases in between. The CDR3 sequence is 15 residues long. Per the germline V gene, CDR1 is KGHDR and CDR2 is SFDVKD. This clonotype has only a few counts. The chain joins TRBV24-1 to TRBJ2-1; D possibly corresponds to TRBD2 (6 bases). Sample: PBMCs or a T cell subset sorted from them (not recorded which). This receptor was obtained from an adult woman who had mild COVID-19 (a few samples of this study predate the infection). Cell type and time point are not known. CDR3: CATSDPGRKGREQFF. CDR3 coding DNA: TGTGCCACCAGTGATCCCGGGAGAAAGGGACGCGAGCAGTTCTTC.